The text below deals with one TCR beta chain. Antigen: not known. Each of the donors had 9 to 10 milliliters of peripheral blood drawn into EDTA-treated Vacutainer tubes. Extractions gave at least 5.5 micrograms of total RNA per sample. This CDR3 has 13 amino acids. Germline values: CDR1 LNHDA, CDR2 SQIVND (reference sequence). Trimming cost V 10 bases and J 7 bases, with 18 bases left between them. The sample is drawn from a study of blood T cells in healthy people across ages. Study outcomes and limitations: Whereas aged donors had fewer naive CD4+ cells, long-lived donors had more of them and higher diversity.

Together with a sample-barcoded 5' primer, a J-beta primer mix was included in a second PCR lasting about 6 to 11 cycles. TCRdb used MiXCR to reprocess the 5' RACE reads, holding one entry per CDR3 protein. Of approximately 360,000 distinct CDR3 sequences in the sample, over 45% were seen once. This TCR came from a man aged 60 to 75 in good health. The sample was blood. The rearrangement uses TRBV19 and TRBJ2-3; D perhaps matches TRBD1 (6 bases). In DNA, the CDR3 is TGTGCCACCACAGGGACCGCCGTTAATACGCAGTATTTT. Amino acid sequence: CATTGTAVNTQYF.